The 21 T cell receptor beta chains listed next were all sequenced from one sample in a study of T cell responses to AZD1222 COVID-19 vaccine. Assay: immunoSEQ multiplex PCR; the TCRdb copy retains only in-frame clones and omits some. This sample has about 130,000 clones, with about 94% found just once. Sequenced here: peripheral blood, sampled on day 0 of AZD1222 vaccination. The receptors shown here come from an adult in good health.

The chain has TRBV7-9 and TRBJ2-7; the match to TRBD1 covers 9 bases. The CDR3 contains 17 residues. CDR1 and CDR2 (germline): SEHNR, FQNEAQ (reference sequence). Trimming took 5 bases from V and 2 from J; bases not matched to a gene: 13. CDR3 region: CASSPAFSGTGTYEQYF. The CDR3 DNA reads TGTGCCAGCAGCCCCGCCTTTTCCGGGACAGGGACCTACGAGCAGTACTTC. Drawing the rest from reference TRBV7-9 and TRBJ2-7, the complete variable domain is DTGVSQNPRHKITKRGQNVTFRCDPISEHNRLYWYRQTLGQGPEFLTYFQNEAQLEKSRLLSDRFSAERPKGSFSTLEIQRTEQGDSAMYLCASSPAFSGTGTYEQYFGPGTRLTVT.

This chain links TRBV2 with TRBJ1-2, with 9 nucleotides matching TRBD1. Germline V gene sequence: CDR1 SNHLY, CDR2 FYNNEI. This CDR3 spans 16 amino acids. J gave up 1 base and V 3 bases, and 6 bases lay outside the gene matches. CDR3: CASSDLDRGDNYGYTF. In DNA form, the CDR3 reads TGTGCCAGCAGTGACCTGGACAGGGGAGATAACTATGGCTACACCTTC. Complete variable domain (other parts from reference TRBV2 and TRBJ1-2): EPEVTQTPSHQVTQMGQEVILRCVPISNHLYFYWYRQILGQKVEFLVSFYNNEISEKSEIFDDQFSVERPDGSNFTLKIRSTKLEDSAMYFCASSDLDRGDNYGYTFGSGTRLTVV.

The CDR3 reads CASSYSIRSGDPYEQYF. The CDR3 DNA sequence: TGTGCCAGCAGTTACTCGATAAGGTCAGGGGATCCCTACGAGCAGTACTTC. The chain joins TRBV6-2 or TRBV6-3 to TRBJ2-7; D may be TRBD1 (6 bases). The ends were cut back, 0 bases at V and 2 bases at J, with 17 bases in the middle. The length of the CDR3 is 17 residues. Germline-derived CDR1 and CDR2 are MNHEY and SVGEGT.

This chain links TRBV19 with TRBJ1-5; 9 bases map to TRBD1. J lost 2 bases, V lost 10 bases, and 9 bases had no gene match. CDR1 is LNHDA, CDR2 SQIVND, per germline (reference sequence). The CDR3 runs to 15 residues. In DNA form, the CDR3 reads TGTGCCACTCTCGGACAGGGGTCGGGCAATCAGCCCCAGCATTTT. Translating gives CATLGQGSGNQPQHF.

The V and J genes are TRBV7-2 and TRBJ2-7, with D unclear. The germline CDR1 and CDR2 sequences are SGHTA and FQGNSA. Trimming stripped 2 bases from V and 4 bases from J, with 6 bases between. This CDR3 region has 12 residues. CDR3 in amino acids: CASSLRQYEQYF. CDR3 nucleotide sequence: TGTGCCAGCAGCTTACGGCAATACGAGCAGTACTTC.

The chain is built from TRBV5-6 and TRBJ2-3; TRBD1 might be the D (5 bases). Deletions cut 0 bases from V and 4 bases from J, with 6 bases between. The CDR3 has 13 amino acids. Per germline, CDR1 SGHDT and CDR2 YYEEEE. The CDR3 region has the DNA TGTGCCAGCAGCTTGGGGGGCCCAGATACGCAGTATTTT. Encoded protein: CASSLGGPDTQYF.

The gene calls are TRBV29-1 and TRBJ2-5; D remains unclear. The CDR3 runs 11 residues. CDR1 is SQVTM and CDR2 is ANQGSEA in the germline V gene. The V gene lost 4 bases and the J gene lost 1 base, with 4 bases spanning the gap. The CDR3 region is CSVGPQETQYF. CDR3 coding DNA: TGCAGCGTTGGGCCCCAAGAGACCCAGTACTTC.

The V and J genes are TRBV5-8 and TRBJ1-5, with D unclear. Per the germline V gene, CDR1 is SGHTS and CDR2 is YDEGEE. Deletions cut 5 bases from V and 6 bases from J, with 9 bases between. There are 12 residues in the CDR3. In DNA, the CDR3 is TGTGCCAGCAGTTTTTTAGGTCAGCCCCAGCATTTT. It translates to CASSFLGQPQHF.

The chain couples TRBV19 to TRBJ1-2; TRBD1 matches 7 bases. The CDR3 contains 12 residues. The germline V gene has CDR1 LNHDA and CDR2 SQIVND (reference sequence). V lost 6 bases, J lost 4 bases, and 2 bases stayed unmatched. The CDR3 is CASSRDSYGYTF. CDR3 DNA sequence: TGTGCCAGTAGCCGGGACAGCTATGGCTACACCTTC.

The chain carries TRBV27 and TRBJ1-1, with 11 bases lining up with TRBD1. The CDR3 totals 13 residues. In germline, CDR1 is MNHEY, CDR2 SMNVEV (reference sequence). CDR3 sequence: CASWGTGGTEAFF. The CDR3 region has the DNA TGTGCTAGCTGGGGGACAGGGGGCACTGAAGCTTTCTTT.

The V call is TRBV6-5, the J call TRBJ1-5; a weak D match, TRBD1 (6 bases). Germline-derived CDR1 and CDR2 are MNHEY and SVGAGI. V gave up 6 bases and J gave up 7 bases, with 19 bases separating them. The CDR3 has 15 residues. The DNA for the CDR3 is TGTGCCAGCAGATCCAGTGGGGGGCCCAGACAGCCCCAGCATTTT. Protein sequence: CASRSSGGPRQPQHF.

This chain links TRBV19 with TRBJ2-1; the match to TRBD2 covers 12 bases. Unmatched junction bases numbered 9, after V lost 4 bases and J lost 8 bases. The germline gives CDR1 LNHDA, CDR2 SQIVND (reference sequence). CDR3 length: 16 residues. CDR3 sequence (DNA): TGTGCCAGTAGTACTCTTACTAGCGGGGGGCCCCATGAGCAGTTCTTC. The encoded protein is CASSTLTSGGPHEQFF.

The CDR3 DNA sequence: TGTGCCACCTCGAAGAGCCTCTCCTACGAGCAGTACTTC. This gives the protein CATSKSLSYEQYF. V usage is TRBV3-1 (or the pseudogene TRBV3-2) and J usage is TRBJ2-7; no reliable D call. Trimming removed 10 bases at V and 0 bases at J, with 13 bases between. Germline V lookup: CDR1 LGHDT, CDR2 YNNKEL (reference sequence). This CDR3 has 13 amino acids.

The chain uses TRBV27 and TRBJ2-5; 7 bases are shared with TRBD2. J was trimmed by 2 bases and V by 6 bases; bases with no gene match: 15. There are 17 residues in the CDR3. Germline CDR1 is MNHEY and CDR2 is SMNVEV (reference sequence). The DNA of the CDR3 is TGTGCCAGCAGGCGCGCGGGGGACTCGTACGTTCAAGAGACCCAGTACTTC. Protein product: CASRRAGDSYVQETQYF.

The rearrangement joins TRBV4-1 to TRBJ2-7; 11 bases map to TRBD1. Per germline, CDR1 MGHRA and CDR2 YSYEKL. The CDR3 totals 15 residues. Unmatched junction bases numbered 2, after V lost 1 base and J lost 3 bases. In DNA, the CDR3 is TGCGCCAGCAGCCAAGTGGGACAGGGGGGCTACGAGCAGTACTTC. Protein: CASSQVGQGGYEQYF.

V is TRBV3-1 (or the pseudogene TRBV3-2) and J is TRBJ1-1; 7 bases fit TRBD1. The CDR3 length is 14 residues. V dropped 6 bases and J dropped 1; count of bases not matched to a gene: 5. The germline V gene has CDR1 LGHDT and CDR2 YNNKEL (reference sequence). The DNA of the CDR3 is TGTGCCAGCAGAAGAAACAGGGGGAACACTGAAGCTTTCTTT. It encodes CASRRNRGNTEAFF.

The rearrangement links TRBV6-2 or TRBV6-3 to TRBJ1-2, with no clear D. V was shortened by 6 bases and J by 7 bases, with 21 bases between the two germline ends. The CDR3 sequence is 15 residues long. CDR1 MNHEY and CDR2 SVGEGT come from the germline V gene. Here the CDR3 DNA reads TGTGCCAGCAGCTCCCCAGGCTTCTCAGCCCTTGGCTACACCTTC. This sequence encodes CASSSPGFSALGYTF.

The rearrangement joins TRBV2 to TRBJ2-7, with D maybe TRBD2 (5 bases). The V gene's germline CDR1 is SNHLY and CDR2 FYNNEI. The CDR3 totals 13 residues. Deletions cut 4 bases from V and 4 bases from J, with 11 bases between. The CDR3 region is CASSVDSGYEQYF. In nucleotides, the CDR3 is TGTGCCAGCAGTGTTGATTCGGGGTACGAGCAGTACTTC.

V is TRBV7-2 and J is TRBJ1-2; 11 bases are a match to TRBD1. Germline-derived CDR1 and CDR2 are SGHTA and FQGNSA. The CDR3 runs to 15 residues. V shed 4 bases and J 4 bases; nucleotides not matched to a gene: 5. Written as DNA, the CDR3 is TGTGCCAGCAGCTGGGACAGGGGGGCGGTCTATGGCTACACCTTC. Amino acids: CASSWDRGAVYGYTF.

The chain employs TRBV2 and TRBJ1-5, with 10 bases that match TRBD1. The V segment lost 4 bases and the J segment 7 bases; nucleotides outside the gene matches: 7. Germline V gene sequence: CDR1 SNHLY, CDR2 FYNNEI. The CDR3 has 15 residues. The CDR3 nucleotides are TGTGCCAGCAGTGGGTGGACAGGGGGATCACAGCCCCAGCATTTT. Its translation: CASSGWTGGSQPQHF.

The chain joins TRBV19 to TRBJ2-1, with D uncertain. The germline CDR1 and CDR2 sequences are LNHDA and SQIVND (reference sequence). V lost 3 bases and J lost 9, with 9 bases in between. This CDR3 has 12 amino acids. The CDR3 sequence: CASSIHVGEQFF. CDR3 sequence (DNA): TGTGCCAGTAGTATCCACGTAGGTGAGCAGTTCTTC.